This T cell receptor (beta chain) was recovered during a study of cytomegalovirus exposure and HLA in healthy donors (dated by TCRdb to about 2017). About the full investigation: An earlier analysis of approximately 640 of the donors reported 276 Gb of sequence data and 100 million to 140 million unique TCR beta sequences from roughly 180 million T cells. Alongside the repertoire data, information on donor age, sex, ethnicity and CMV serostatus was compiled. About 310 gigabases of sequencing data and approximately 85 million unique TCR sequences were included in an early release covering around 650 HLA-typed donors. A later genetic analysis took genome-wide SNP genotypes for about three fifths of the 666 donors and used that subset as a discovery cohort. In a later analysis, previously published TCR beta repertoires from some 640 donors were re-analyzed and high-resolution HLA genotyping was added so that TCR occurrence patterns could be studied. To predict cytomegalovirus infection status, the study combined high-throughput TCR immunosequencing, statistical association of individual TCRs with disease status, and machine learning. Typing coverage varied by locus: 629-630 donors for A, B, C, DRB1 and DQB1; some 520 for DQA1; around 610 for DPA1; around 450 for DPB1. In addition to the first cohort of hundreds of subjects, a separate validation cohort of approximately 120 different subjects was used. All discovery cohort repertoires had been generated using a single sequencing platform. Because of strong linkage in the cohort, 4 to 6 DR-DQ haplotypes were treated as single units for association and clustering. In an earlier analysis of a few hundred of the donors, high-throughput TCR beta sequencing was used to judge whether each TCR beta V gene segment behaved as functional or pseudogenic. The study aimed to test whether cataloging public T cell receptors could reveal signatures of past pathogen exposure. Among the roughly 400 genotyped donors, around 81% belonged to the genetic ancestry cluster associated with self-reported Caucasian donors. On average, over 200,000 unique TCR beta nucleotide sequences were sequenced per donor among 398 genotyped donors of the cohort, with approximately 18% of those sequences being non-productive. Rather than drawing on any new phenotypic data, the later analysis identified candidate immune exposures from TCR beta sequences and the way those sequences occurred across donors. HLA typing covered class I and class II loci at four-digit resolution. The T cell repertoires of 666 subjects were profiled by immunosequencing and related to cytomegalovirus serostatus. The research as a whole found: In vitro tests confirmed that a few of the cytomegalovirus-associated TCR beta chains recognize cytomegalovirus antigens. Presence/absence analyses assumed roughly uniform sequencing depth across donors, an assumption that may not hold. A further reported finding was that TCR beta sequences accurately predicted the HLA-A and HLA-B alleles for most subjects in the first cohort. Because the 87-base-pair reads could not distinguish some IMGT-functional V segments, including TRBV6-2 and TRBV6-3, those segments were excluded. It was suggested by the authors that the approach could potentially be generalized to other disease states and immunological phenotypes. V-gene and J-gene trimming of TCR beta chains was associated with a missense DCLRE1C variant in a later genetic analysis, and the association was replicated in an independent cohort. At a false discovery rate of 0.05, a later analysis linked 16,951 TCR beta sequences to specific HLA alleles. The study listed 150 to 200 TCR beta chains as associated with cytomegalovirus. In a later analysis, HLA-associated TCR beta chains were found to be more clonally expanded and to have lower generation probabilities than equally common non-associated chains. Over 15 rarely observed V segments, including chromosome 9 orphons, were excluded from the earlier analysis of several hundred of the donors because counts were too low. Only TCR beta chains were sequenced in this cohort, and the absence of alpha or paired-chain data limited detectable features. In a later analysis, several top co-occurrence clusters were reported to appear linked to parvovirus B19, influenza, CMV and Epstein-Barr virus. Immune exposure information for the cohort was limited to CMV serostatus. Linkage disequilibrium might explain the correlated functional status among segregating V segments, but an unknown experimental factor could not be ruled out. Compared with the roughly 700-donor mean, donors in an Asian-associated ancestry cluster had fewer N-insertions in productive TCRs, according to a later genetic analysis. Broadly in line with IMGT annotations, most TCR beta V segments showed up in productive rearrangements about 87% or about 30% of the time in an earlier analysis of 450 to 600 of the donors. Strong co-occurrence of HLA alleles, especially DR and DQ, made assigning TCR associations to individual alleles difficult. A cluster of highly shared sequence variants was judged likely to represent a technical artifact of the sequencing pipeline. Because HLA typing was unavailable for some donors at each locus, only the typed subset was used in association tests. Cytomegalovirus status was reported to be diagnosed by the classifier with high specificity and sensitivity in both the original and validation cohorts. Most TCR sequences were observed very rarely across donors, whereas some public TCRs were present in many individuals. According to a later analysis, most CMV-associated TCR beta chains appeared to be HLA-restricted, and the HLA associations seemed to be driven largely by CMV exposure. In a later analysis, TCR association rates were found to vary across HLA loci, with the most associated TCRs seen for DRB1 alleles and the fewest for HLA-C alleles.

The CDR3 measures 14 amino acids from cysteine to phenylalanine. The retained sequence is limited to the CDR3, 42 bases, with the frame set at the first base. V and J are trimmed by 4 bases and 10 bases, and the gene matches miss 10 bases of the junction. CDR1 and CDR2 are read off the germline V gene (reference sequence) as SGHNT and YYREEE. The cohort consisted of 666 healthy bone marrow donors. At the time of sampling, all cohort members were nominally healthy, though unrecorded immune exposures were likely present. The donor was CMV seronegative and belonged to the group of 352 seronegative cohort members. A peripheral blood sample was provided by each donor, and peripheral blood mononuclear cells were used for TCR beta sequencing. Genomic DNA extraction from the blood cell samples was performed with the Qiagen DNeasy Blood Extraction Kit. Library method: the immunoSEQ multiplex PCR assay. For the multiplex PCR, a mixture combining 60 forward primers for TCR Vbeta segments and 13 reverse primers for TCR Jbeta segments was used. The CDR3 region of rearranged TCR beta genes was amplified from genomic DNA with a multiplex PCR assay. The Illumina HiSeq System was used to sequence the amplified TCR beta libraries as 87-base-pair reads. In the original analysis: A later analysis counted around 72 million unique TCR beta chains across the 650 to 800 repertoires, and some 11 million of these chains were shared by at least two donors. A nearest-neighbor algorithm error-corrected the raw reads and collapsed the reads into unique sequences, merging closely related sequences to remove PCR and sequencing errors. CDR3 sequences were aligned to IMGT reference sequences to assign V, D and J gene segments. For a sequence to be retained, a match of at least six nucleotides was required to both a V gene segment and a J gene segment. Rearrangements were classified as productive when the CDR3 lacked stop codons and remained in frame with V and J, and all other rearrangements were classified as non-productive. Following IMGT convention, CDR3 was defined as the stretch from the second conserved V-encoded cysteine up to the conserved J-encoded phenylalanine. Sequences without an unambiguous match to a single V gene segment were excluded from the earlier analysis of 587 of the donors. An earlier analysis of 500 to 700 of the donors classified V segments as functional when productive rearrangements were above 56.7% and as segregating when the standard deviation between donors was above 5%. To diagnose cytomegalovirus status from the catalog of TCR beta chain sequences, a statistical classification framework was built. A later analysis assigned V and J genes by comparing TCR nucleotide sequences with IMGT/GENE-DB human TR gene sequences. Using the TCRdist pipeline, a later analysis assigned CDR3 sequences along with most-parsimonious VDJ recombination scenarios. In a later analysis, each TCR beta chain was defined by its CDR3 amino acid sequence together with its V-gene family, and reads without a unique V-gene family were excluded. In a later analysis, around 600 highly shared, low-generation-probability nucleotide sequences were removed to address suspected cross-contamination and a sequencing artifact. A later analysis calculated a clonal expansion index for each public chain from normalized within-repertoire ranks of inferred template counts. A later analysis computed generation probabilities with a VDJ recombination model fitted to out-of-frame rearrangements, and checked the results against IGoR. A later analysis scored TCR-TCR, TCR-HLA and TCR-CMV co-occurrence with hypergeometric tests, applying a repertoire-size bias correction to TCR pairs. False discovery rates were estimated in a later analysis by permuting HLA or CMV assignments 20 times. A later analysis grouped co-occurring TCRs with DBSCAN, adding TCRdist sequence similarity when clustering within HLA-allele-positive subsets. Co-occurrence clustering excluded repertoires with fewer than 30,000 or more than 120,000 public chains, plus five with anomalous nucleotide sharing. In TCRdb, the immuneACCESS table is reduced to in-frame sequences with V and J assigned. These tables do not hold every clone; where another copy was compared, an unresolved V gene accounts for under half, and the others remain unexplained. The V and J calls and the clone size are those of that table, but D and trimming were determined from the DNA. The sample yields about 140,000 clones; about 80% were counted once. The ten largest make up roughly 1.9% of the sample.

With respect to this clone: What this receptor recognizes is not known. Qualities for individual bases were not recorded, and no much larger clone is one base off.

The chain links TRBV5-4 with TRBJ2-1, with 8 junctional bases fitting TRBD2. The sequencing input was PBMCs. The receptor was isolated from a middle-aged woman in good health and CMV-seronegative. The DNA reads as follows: TGTGCCAGCAGCGGAGCGGGAGATCTGAGGGAGCAGTTCTTC. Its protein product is CASSGAGDLREQFF.